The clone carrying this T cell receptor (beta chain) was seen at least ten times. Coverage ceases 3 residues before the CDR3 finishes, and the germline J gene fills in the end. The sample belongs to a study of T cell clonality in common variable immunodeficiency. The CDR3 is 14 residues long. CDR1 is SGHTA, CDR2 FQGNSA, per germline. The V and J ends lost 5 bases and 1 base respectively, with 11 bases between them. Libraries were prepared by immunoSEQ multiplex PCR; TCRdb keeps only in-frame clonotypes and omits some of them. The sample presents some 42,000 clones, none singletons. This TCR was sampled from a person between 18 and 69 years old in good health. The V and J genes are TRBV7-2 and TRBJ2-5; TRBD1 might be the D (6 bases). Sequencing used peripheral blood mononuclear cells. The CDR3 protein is CASSRTGIQETQYF. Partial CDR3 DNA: TGTGCCAGCAGCCGAACAGGGATCCAAGAGACC.